The T cell receptor beta chain described here comes from a study of T cell responses to AZD1222 COVID-19 vaccine. This CDR3 is built from 16 residues. The germline CDR1 and CDR2 sequences are MNHEY and SMNVEV (reference sequence). With V trimmed by 6 bases and J by 4 bases, 11 bases remained unmatched. The method was immunoSEQ multiplex PCR; TCRdb's version includes in-frame clones alone and lacks a portion of them. Here the sample spans 150,000 or so clones, approximately 94% being singletons. A few counts support this clone. The antigen is unknown. Findings and limits, study-wide: Of the AZD1222 recipients, only 5 to 7 were seropositive at baseline. No repertoire was sampled before or during the peak T cell response, only after it.

J is TRBJ2-5 and V is TRBV27; TRBD1 matches 10 bases. Source: peripheral blood, taken on day 0 of AZD1222 vaccination. This receptor was identified in an adult in good health. For the CDR3, the DNA is TGTGCCAGCAGGGTCCTCGGGACAGGGGAAGGAGAGACCCAGTACTTC. It yields the protein CASRVLGTGEGETQYF.